Presented here are 9 T cell receptor beta chains from one specimen sequenced in a study of cytomegalovirus exposure and HLA in healthy donors. The PCR contained 60 Vbeta and 13 Jbeta primers. The data were produced by immunoSEQ multiplex PCR, yet TCRdb's version contains in-frame clones alone and is incomplete. This sample has some 130,000 clones, with about 81% found just once. The sequencing input was PBMCs. The receptors were gathered from a woman aged 50 to 65 in good health and CMV-seropositive.

This clone was detected once. The chain carries TRBV11-2 and TRBJ2-1, with D possibly being TRBD1 (6 bases). The V and J ends lost 1 base and 6 bases respectively, with 13 bases between them. CDR3 length equals 15 residues. Germline V gene data show CDR1 as SGHAT and CDR2 as FQNNGV. CDR3 residues: CASSLAGDIGNEQFF. The CDR3 DNA reads TGTGCCAGCAGCTTAGCAGGGGATATCGGCAATGAGCAGTTCTTC.

The rearrangement joins TRBV7-9 to TRBJ2-3; D is possibly TRBD1 (6 bases). Germline V gene data show CDR1 as SEHNR and CDR2 as FQNEAQ (reference sequence). The germline V and J ends were trimmed by 5 bases and 2 bases, with 11 bases remaining between them. The CDR3 spans 14 residues. The CDR3 spells CASSPTGTTDTQYF. CDR3 DNA: TGTGCCAGCAGCCCCACAGGGACCACAGATACGCAGTATTTT.

V usage is TRBV10-3 and J usage is TRBJ1-6; TRBD1 is a possible D gene (6 bases). This CDR3 has 16 amino acids. Germline CDR1 is ENHRY and CDR2 is SYGVKD. V lost 3 bases and J lost 9, with 18 bases in between. Written as DNA, the CDR3 is TGTGCCATCAGTGAAGGAGCCCAGGGGAGGGGTTCACCCCTCCACTTT. It specifies CAISEGAQGRGSPLHF.

The V gene is TRBV2, the J gene TRBJ1-5; D is perhaps TRBD1 (5 bases). This CDR3 has 14 residues. Per the germline V gene, CDR1 is SNHLY and CDR2 is FYNNEI. Trimming cost V 3 bases and J 6 bases, with 12 bases left between them. CDR3 sequence (DNA): TGTGCCAGCAGTGATCAGGGCATGGGTCAGCCCCAGCATTTT. Translation: CASSDQGMGQPQHF.

The rearrangement uses TRBV10-3 and TRBJ2-7; possible D gene TRBD1, 6 bases. The CDR3 covers 15 residues. V dropped 3 bases and J dropped 2 bases, with 14 bases sitting between them. Germline lookup yields CDR1 ENHRY and CDR2 SYGVKD. The CDR3 DNA reads TGTGCCATCAGTGACTTTGGGGGCAAAACCTACGAGCAGTACTTC. This encodes CAISDFGGKTYEQYF.

The chain carries TRBV9 and TRBJ1-2; TRBD1 aligns across 7 bases. The CDR3 consists of 14 residues. V shed 3 bases and J 6 bases; nucleotides not matched to a gene: 8. Germline CDR1 SGDLS, CDR2 YYNGEE. The CDR3 protein is CASSASDRVDGYTF. The CDR3 DNA reads as TGTGCCAGCAGCGCCTCCGACAGGGTGGATGGCTACACCTTC.

This chain connects TRBV10-3 to TRBJ2-1, with D possibly matching TRBD1 (5 bases). Germline V gene sequence: CDR1 ENHRY, CDR2 SYGVKD. The length of the CDR3 is 15 residues. V lost 7 bases and J lost 2, with 15 bases in between. The CDR3 reads CAITSDSVTYNEQFF. CDR3 coding DNA: TGTGCCATCACCTCCGACAGTGTCACCTACAATGAGCAGTTCTTC.

Only one count was recorded for this clone. This sequence joins TRBV9 and TRBJ2-7; D perhaps matches TRBD2 (5 bases). Between the trimmed V and J ends, which lost 2 bases and 3 bases, there was a span of 12 bases. Germline V gene lookup returns CDR1 SGDLS and CDR2 YYNGEE. The CDR3 consists of 14 residues. CDR3 DNA: TGTGCCAGCAGCGTGGATCTAGGAGGCTACGAGCAGTACTTC. Its protein is CASSVDLGGYEQYF.

This rearrangement joins TRBV4-3 to TRBJ2-3; 8 nucleotides match TRBD2. The V gene end was trimmed by 2 bases and the J gene end by 0 bases; junction bases not matched to a gene: 13. The CDR3 consists of 19 residues. CDR1 is LGHNA, CDR2 YSLEER, per germline. In nucleotides, the CDR3 is TGCGCCAGCAGCCAAATACTGGCGGGGGGTTACTCTAGCACAGATACGCAGTATTTT. Protein: CASSQILAGGYSSTDTQYF.